The T cell receptor (beta chain) under discussion was sequenced for a study of blood T cell repertoires in COVID-19. Germline CDR1 is LGHDT and CDR2 is YNNKEL (reference sequence). This CDR3 spans 14 amino acids. Trimming removed 8 bases at V and 7 bases at J, with 20 bases between. The repertoire was sequenced with immunoSEQ multiplex PCR; TCRdb's copy has only in-frame clones and lacks some. Here the sample spans some 130,000 clones, roughly nine tenths being singletons. This sequence was found in a woman between 65 and 79 years old with COVID-19, enrolled during active disease. The rearrangement joins TRBV3-1 (or the pseudogene TRBV3-2) to TRBJ2-5; D is possibly TRBD2 (6 bases). The sample taken for sequencing was peripheral blood. The CDR3 DNA reads TGTGCCAGCGGCGCTGGGGGACTCATTGGGACCCAGTACTTC. It codes for CASGAGGLIGTQYF.